The clone carrying this TCR beta chain is a singleton in its sample. As yet, its antigen is unknown. This sample stems from a study of radiation and T cells in renal cell carcinoma. Study overall: Nephrectomy followed 15 Gy stereotactic body radiation by 4 weeks.

As to time point: blood 2 weeks post-SBRT. Treatment reported: 15 Gy SBRT to primary tumor, nephrectomy 4 weeks later. TCRdb's copy holds only in-frame clones and misses some; the assay was immunoSEQ multiplex PCR. The table includes 100,000 to 150,000 clones, more than 75% detected once. Study-wide results and limits: From baseline, blood top tumor clonotypes peaked at 2 weeks post-radiation.

The CDR3 length is 14 residues. Looked up from germline, CDR1 is MNHNY and CDR2 is SVGAGI (reference sequence). With 5 bases clipped from V and 5 bases from J, the junction kept 8 bases outside the gene matches. Sequencing used blood, obtained from a patient whose treatment included radiotherapy and nephrectomy. The clonotype was recovered from a woman in her 70s with renal cell carcinoma. The gene calls are TRBV6-6 and TRBJ1-2; the match to TRBD1 covers 7 bases. The CDR3 DNA reads TGTGCCAGCAGTAGGGACAGCTCAAGATATGGCTACACCTTC. It is translated as CASSRDSSRYGYTF.